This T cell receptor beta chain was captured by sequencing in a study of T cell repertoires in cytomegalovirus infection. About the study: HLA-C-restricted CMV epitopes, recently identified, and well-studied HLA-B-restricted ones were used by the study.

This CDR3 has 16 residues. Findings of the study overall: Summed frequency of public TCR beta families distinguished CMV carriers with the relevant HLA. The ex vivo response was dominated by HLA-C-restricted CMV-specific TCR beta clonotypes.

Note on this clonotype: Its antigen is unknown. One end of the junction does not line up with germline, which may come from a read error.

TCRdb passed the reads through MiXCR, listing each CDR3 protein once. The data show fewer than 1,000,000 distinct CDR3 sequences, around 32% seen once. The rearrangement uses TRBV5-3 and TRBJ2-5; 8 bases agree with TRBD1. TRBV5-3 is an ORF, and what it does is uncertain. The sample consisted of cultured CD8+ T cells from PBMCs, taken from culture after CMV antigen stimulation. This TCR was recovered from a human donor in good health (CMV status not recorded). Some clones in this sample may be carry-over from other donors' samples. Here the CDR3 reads CASSYDRGAYQETQYF. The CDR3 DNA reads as TGTGCCAGCAGCTATGACAGGGGCGCGTACCAAGAGACCCAGTACTTC.